The text below deals with one T cell receptor beta chain. With molecular barcodes, quantitative 5'-RACE was used to make the TCR beta libraries. MiXCR, applied by TCRdb to the 5' RACE reads, yields one record per CDR3 protein. The sample consists of almost 250,000 distinct CDR3 sequences, under 35% of them appearing once. These data are taken from a study of CD8 T cells in ankylosing spondylitis. CDR1 and CDR2 (germline): GTSNPN, SVGIG (reference sequence). The CDR3 runs to 13 residues. Trimming removed 3 bases from V and 3 bases from J, with 10 bases in between. J is TRBJ2-3 and V is TRBV30; D uncertain. The sequenced sample was blood, either unsorted or a sorted T cell fraction (not recorded which). The sequence was obtained from a male donor with ankylosing spondylitis or in good health (not recorded which). The CDR3 sequence is CAWRSIGTDTQYF. CDR3 in DNA: TGTGCCTGGAGGTCAATTGGTACAGATACGCAGTATTTT. The full variable domain, with the rest looked up from reference TRBV30 and TRBJ2-3, is SQTIHQWPATLVQPVGSPLSLECTVEGTSNPNLYWYRQAAGRGLQLLFYSVGIGQISSEVPQNLSASRPQDRQFILSSKKLLLSDSGFYLCAWRSIGTDTQYFGPGTRLTVL.